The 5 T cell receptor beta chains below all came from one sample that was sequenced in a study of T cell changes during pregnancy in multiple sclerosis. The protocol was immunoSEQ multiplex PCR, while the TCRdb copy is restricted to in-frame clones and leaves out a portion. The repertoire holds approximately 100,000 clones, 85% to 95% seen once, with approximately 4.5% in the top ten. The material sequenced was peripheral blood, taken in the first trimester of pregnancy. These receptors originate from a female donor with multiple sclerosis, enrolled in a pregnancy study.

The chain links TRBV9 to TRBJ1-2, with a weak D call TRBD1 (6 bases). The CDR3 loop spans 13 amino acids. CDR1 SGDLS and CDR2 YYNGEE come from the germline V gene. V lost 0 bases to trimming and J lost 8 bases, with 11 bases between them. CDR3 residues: CASSVGTGYGYTF. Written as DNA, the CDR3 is TGTGCCAGCAGCGTAGGAACAGGGTACGGCTACACCTTC.

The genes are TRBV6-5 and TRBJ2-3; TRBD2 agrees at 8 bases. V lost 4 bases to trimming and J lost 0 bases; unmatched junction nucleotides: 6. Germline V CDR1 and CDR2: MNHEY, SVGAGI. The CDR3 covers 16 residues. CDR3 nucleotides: TGTGCCAGCAGTTTCGGTAGCGGGACTAGCACAGATACGCAGTATTTT. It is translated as CASSFGSGTSTDTQYF.

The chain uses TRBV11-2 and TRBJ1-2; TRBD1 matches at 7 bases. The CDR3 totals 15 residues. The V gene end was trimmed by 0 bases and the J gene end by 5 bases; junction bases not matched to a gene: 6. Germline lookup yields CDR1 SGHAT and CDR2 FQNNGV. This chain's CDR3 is CASSLDGQAGYGYTF. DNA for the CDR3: TGTGCCAGCAGCTTAGACGGACAGGCGGGGTATGGCTACACCTTC. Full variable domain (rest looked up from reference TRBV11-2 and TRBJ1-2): EAGVAQSPRYKIIEKRQSVAFWCNPISGHATLYWYQQILGQGPKLLIQFQNNGVVDDSQLPKDRFSAERLKGVDSTLKIQPAKLEDSAVYLCASSLDGQAGYGYTFGSGTRLTVV.

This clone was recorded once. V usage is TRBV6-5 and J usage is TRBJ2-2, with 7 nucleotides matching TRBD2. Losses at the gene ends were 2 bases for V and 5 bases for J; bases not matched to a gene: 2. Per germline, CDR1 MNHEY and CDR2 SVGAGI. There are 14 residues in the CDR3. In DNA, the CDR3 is TGTGCCAGCAGTTACGGGGGGGGGACCGGGGAGCTGTTTTTT. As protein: CASSYGGGTGELFF.

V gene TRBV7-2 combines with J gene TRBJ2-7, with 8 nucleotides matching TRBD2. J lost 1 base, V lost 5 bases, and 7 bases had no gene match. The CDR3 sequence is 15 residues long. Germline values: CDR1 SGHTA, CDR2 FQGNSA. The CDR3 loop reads CASSVLAGLSYEQYF. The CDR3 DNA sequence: TGTGCCAGCAGCGTTTTAGCGGGGTTGTCCTACGAGCAGTACTTC.